This TCR beta chain was obtained from a study of tumor-infiltrating lymphocytes in primary liver carcinoma. The germline CDR1 and CDR2 sequences are MDHEN and SYDVKM. The V end lost 8 bases, the J end lost 6 bases, and 19 bases lay between the germline ends. CDR3 length: 14 amino acids. Without any cell sorting, roughly 18-31 mg of bulk tissue yielded co-extracted RNA and DNA. The cohort consisted of patients whose primary liver carcinoma was surgically resected. Samples came from superior, inferior, lateral poles and tumor centre. TCR beta cDNA was prepared out of approximately 470 ng total RNA by means of a constant-region primer. Libraries of TCR beta came from three nested multiplex PCR rounds with slightly modified ARM-PCR. TRBV1-TRBV30 forward primers and a C-beta reverse primer were used in the first two PCR rounds, which each ran for about 9 cycles. TCRdb used MiXCR to reprocess the multiplex PCR reads, holding one entry per CDR3 protein. The profile covers around 100,000 distinct CDR3 sequences, with about 67% appearing a single time and around 10% taken by the ten largest.

The sample consisted of liver tumor tissue from sampling region 2. Subset of the sample: tumor region T2, inferior pole. The chain couples TRBV28 to TRBJ1-2; perhaps TRBD1 as D (5 bases). This clonotype was obtained from a woman aged 60-70 years with primary liver carcinoma and hepatitis B virus infection. CDR3 residues: CASGETGGVHGYTF. The CDR3 DNA is TGTGCCAGCGGGGAAACGGGGGGGGTTCATGGCTACACCTTC.